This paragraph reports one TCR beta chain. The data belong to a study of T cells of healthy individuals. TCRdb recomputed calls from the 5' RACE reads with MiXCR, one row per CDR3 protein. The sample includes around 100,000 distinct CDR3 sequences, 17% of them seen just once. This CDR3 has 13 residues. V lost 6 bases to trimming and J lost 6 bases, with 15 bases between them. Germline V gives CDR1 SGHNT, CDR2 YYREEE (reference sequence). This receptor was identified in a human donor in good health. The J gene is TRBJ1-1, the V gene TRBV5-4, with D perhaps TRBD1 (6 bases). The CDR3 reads CASKIQGLPEAFF. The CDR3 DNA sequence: TGTGCCAGCAAGATACAGGGCCTCCCTGAAGCTTTCTTT.